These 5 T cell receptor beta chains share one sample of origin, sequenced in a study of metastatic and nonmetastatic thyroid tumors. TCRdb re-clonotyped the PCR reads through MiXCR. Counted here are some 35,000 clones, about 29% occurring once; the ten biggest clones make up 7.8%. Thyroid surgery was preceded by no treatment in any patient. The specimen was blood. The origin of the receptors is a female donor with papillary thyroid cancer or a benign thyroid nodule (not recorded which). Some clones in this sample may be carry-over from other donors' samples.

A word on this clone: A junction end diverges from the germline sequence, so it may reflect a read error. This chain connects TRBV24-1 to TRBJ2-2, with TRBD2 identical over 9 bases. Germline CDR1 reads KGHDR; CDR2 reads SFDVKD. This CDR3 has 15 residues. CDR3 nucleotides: TGTGCCACCAGCTCCGGGACTAGCATATCCGGTGAGCTGTTTTTT. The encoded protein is CATSSGTSISGELFF.

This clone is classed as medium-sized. CDR3 nucleotide sequence: TGTGCCTGGAGCGAACCGGGACAGGGGTACGAGCAGTACTTC. The encoded protein is CAWSEPGQGYEQYF. The chain recombines TRBV30 with TRBJ2-7; TRBD1 matches 10 bases. The CDR3 covers 14 residues. Germline V gives CDR1 GTSNPN, CDR2 SVGIG (reference sequence). J was trimmed by 4 bases and V by 3 bases; bases with no gene match: 6.

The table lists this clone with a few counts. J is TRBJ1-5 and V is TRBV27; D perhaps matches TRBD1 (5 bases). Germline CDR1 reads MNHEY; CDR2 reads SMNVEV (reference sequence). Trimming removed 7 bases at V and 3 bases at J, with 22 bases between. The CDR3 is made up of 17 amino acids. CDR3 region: CASMAGLHPGINQPQHF. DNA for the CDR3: TGTGCCAGCATGGCGGGACTTCACCCAGGGATCAATCAGCCCCAGCATTTT.

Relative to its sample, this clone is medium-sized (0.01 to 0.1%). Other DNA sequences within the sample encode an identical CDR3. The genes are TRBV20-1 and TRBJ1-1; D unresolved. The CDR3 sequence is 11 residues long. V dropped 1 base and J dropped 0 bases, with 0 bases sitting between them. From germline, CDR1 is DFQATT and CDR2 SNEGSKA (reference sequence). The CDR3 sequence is CSARVNTEAFF. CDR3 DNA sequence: TGCAGTGCTAGAGTGAACACTGAAGCTTTCTTT.

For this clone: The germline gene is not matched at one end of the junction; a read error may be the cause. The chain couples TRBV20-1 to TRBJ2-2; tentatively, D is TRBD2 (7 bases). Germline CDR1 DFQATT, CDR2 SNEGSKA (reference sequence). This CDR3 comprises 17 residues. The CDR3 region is CSARYRGGPSNTWELFF. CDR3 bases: TGCAGTGCTAGATATAGGGGGGGGCCCTCGAACACCTGGGAGCTGTTTTTT.